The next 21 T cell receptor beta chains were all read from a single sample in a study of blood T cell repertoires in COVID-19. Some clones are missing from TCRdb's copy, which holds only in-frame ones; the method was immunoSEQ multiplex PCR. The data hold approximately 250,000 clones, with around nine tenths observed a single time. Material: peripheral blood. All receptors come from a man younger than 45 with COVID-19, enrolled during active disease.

The CDR3 region has the DNA TGTGCCATCAGTGGCGGACAGCCCACCGGGGAGCTGTTTTTT. Encoded protein: CAISGGQPTGELFF. The genes are TRBV10-3 and TRBJ2-2; D possibly corresponds to TRBD1 (6 bases). The germline V and J ends were trimmed by 4 bases and 4 bases, with 10 bases remaining between them. Per germline, CDR1 ENHRY and CDR2 SYGVKD. The CDR3 totals 14 residues.

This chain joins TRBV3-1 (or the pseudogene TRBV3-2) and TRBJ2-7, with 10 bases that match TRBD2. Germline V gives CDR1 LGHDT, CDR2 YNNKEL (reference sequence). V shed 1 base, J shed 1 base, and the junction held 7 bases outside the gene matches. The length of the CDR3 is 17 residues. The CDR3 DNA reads TGTGCCAGCAGCCAAGCCCTAGCGGGGGCGGTTTCCTACGAGCAGTACTTC. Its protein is CASSQALAGAVSYEQYF.

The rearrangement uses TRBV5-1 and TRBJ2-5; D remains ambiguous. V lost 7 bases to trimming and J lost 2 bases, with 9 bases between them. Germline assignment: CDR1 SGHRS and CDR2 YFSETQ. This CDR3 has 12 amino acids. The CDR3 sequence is CASARVQETQYF. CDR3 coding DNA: TGCGCCAGCGCCCGGGTACAAGAGACCCAGTACTTC. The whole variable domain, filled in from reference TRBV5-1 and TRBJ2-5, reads KAGVTQTPRYLIKTRGQQVTLSCSPISGHRSVSWYQQTPGQGLQFLFEYFSETQRNKGNFPGRFSGRQFSNSRSEMNVSTLELGDSALYLCASARVQETQYFGPGTRLLVL.

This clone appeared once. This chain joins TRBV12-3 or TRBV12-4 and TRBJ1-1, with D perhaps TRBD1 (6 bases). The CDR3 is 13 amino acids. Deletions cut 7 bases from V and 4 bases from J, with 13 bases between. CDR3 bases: TGTGCCAGCACCCTAAGGGGGACCACTGAAGCTTTCTTT. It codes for CASTLRGTTEAFF.

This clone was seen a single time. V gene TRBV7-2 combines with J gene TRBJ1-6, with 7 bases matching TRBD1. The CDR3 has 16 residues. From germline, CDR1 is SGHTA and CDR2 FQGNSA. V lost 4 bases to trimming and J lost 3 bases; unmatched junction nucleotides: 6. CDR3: CASSSGTDLYNSPLHF. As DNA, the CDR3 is TGTGCCAGCAGCTCCGGGACAGATCTCTATAATTCACCCCTCCACTTT.

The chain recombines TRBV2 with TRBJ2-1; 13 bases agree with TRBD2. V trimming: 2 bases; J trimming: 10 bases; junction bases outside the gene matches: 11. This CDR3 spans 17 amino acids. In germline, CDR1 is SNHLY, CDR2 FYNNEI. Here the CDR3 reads CASSESQGLAGREEQFF. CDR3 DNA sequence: TGTGCCAGCAGTGAAAGTCAGGGACTAGCGGGGCGGGAGGAGCAGTTCTTC. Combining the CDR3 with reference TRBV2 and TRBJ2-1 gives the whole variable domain EPEVTQTPSHQVTQMGQEVILRCVPISNHLYFYWYRQILGQKVEFLVSFYNNEISEKSEIFDDQFSVERPDGSNFTLKIRSTKLEDSAMYFCASSESQGLAGREEQFFGPGTRLTVL.

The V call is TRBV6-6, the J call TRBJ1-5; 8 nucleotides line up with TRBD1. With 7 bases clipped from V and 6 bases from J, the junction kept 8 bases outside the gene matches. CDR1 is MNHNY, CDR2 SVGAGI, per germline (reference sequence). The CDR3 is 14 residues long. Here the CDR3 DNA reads TGTGCCAGCACGGGGCAGGGGGCGACTCAGCCCCAGCATTTT. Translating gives CASTGQGATQPQHF.

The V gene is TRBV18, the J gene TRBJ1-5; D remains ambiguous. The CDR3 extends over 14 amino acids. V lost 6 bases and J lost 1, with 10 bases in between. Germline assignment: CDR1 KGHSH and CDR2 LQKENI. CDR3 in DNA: TGTGCCAGCTCCCTCGGTTCGAGCAATCAGCCCCAGCATTTT. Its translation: CASSLGSSNQPQHF.

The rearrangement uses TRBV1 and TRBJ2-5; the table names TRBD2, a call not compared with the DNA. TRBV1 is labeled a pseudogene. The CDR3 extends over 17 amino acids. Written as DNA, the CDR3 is TGCACCAGCAGCCAAGTTGCTAGCGGGGGGAAAGGAGAGACCCAGTACTTC. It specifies CTSSQVASGGKGETQYF.

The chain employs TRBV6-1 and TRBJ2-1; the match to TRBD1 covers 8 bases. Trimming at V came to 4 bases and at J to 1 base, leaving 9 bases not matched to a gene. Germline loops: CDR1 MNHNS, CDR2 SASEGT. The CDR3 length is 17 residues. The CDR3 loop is CASSGSDRVQSYNEQFF. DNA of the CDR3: TGTGCCAGCAGTGGCTCGGACAGGGTACAATCCTACAATGAGCAGTTCTTC.

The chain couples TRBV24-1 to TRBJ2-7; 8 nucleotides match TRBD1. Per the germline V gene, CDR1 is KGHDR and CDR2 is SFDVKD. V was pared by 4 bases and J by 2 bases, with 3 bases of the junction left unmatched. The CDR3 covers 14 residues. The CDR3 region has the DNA TGTGCCACCAGTGACCCGGGACAGGCCTACGAGCAGTACTTC. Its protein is CATSDPGQAYEQYF.

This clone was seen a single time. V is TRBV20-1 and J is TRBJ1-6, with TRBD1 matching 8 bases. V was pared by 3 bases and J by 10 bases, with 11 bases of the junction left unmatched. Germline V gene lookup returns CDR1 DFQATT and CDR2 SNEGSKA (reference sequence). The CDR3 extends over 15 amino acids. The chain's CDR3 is CSASPETGDYSPLHF. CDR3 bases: TGCAGTGCTAGTCCCGAGACAGGGGATTACTCACCCCTCCACTTT.

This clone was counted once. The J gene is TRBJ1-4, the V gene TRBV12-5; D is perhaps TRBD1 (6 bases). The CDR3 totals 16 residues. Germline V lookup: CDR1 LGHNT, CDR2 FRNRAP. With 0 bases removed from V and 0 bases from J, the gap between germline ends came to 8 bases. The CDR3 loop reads CASGLVQGATNEKLFF. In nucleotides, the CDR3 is TGTGCTAGTGGTTTGGTACAGGGCGCAACTAATGAAAAACTGTTTTTT.

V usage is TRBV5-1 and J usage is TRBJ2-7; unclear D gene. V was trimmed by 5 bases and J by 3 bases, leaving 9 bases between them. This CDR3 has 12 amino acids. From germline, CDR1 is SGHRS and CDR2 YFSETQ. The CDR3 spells CASSSDFYEQYF. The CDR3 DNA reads TGCGCCAGCAGTTCAGACTTCTACGAGCAGTACTTC.

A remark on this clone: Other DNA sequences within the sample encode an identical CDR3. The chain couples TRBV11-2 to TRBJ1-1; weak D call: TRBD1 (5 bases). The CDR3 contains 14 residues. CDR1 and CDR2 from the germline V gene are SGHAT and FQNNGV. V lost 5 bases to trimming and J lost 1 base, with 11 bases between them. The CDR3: CASSLIRGNTEAFF. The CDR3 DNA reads TGTGCCAGCAGCCTCATAAGGGGGAACACTGAAGCTTTCTTT.

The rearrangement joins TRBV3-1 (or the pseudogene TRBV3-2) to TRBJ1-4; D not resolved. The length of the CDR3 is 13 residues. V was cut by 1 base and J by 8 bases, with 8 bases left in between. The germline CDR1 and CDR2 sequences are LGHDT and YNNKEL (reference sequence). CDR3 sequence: CASSQAGNEKLFF. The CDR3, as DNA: TGTGCCAGCAGCCAAGCAGGAAACGAAAAACTGTTTTTT.

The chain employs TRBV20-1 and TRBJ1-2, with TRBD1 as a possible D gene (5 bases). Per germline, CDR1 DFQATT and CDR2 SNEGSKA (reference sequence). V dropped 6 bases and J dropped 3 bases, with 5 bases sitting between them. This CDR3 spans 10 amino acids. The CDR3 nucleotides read TGCAGTGCCAGGGACTATGGCTACACCTTC. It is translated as CSARDYGYTF.

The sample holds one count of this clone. The CDR3 protein is CASSIQGYQETQYF. CDR3 sequence (DNA): TGTGCCAGTAGTATTCAGGGATACCAAGAGACCCAGTACTTC. The V call is TRBV19, the J call TRBJ2-5; D might be TRBD1 (5 bases). The CDR3 contains 14 residues. Looked up from germline, CDR1 is LNHDA and CDR2 is SQIVND (reference sequence). Trimming stripped 3 bases from V and 0 bases from J, with 8 bases between.

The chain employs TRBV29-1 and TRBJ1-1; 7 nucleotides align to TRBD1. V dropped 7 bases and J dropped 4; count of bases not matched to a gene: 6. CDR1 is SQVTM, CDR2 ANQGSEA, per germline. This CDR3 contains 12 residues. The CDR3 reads CSARTGGTEAFF. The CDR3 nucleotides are TGCAGCGCTAGGACAGGCGGCACTGAAGCTTTCTTT.

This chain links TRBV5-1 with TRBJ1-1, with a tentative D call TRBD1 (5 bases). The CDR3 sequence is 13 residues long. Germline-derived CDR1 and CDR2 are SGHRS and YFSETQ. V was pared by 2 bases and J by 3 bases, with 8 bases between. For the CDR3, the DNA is TGCGCCAGCAGCTTCGGCAGGGACACTGAAGCTTTCTTT. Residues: CASSFGRDTEAFF. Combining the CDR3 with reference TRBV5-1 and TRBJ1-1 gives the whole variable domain KAGVTQTPRYLIKTRGQQVTLSCSPISGHRSVSWYQQTPGQGLQFLFEYFSETQRNKGNFPGRFSGRQFSNSRSEMNVSTLELGDSALYLCASSFGRDTEAFFGQGTRLTVV.

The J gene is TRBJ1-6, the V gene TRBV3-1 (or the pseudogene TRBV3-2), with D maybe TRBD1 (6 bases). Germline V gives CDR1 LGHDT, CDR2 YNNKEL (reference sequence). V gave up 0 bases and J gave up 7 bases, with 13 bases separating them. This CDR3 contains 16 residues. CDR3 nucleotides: TGTGCCAGCAGCCAAGAGTCAGGGGTAGGCAATTCACCCCTCCACTTT. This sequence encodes CASSQESGVGNSPLHF.